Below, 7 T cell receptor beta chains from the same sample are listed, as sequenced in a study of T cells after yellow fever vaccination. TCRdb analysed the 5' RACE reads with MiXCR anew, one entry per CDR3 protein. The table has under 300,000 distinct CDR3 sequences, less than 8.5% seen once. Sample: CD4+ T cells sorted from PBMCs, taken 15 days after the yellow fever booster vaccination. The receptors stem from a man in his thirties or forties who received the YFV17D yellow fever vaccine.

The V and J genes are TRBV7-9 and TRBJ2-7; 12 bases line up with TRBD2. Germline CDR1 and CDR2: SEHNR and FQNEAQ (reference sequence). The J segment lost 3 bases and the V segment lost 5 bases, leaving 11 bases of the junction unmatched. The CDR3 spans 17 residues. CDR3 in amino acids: CASSPGLAGSRDYEQYF. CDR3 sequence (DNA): TGTGCCAGCAGCCCGGGACTAGCGGGTTCCCGGGACTACGAGCAGTACTTC.

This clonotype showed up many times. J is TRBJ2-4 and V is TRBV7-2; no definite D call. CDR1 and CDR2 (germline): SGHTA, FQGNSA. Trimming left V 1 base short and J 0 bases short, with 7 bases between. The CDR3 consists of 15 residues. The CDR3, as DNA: TGTGCCAGCAGCTTAGATTACCTAGCCAAAAACATTCAGTACTTC. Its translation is CASSLDYLAKNIQYF.

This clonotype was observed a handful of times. CDR3 nucleotides: TGCAGTGCTAAACCCGGAAAGACTGAAGCTTTCTTT. This translates into CSAKPGKTEAFF. The chain carries TRBV20-1 and TRBJ1-1, with D unresolved. V was pared by 4 bases and J by 5 bases, with 11 bases between. Germline V gene sequence: CDR1 DFQATT, CDR2 SNEGSKA (reference sequence). This CDR3 is 12 amino acids long.

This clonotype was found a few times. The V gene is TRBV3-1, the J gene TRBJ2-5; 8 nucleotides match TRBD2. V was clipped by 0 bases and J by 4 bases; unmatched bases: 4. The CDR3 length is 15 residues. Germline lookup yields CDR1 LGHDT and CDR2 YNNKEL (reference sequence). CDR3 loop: CASSQDRGGGETQYF. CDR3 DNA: TGTGCCAGCAGCCAAGATCGGGGGGGCGGAGAGACCCAGTACTTC.

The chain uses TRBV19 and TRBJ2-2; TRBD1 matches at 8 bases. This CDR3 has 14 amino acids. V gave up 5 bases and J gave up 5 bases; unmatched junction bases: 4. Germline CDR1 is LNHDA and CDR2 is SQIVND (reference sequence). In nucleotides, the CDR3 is TGTGCCAGTAGTGCGACAGGGGCGACCGGGGAGCTGTTTTTT. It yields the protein CASSATGATGELFF.

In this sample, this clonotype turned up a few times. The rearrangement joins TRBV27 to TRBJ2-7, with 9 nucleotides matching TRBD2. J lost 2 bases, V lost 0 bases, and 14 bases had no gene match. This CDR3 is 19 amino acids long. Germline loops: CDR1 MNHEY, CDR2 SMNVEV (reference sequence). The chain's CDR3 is CASSLSMPGYAGGTYEQYF. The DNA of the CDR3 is TGTGCCAGCAGTTTATCGATGCCCGGGTACGCGGGAGGGACCTACGAGCAGTACTTC.

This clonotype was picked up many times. CDR3 region: CSASAPKVLYEQYF. For the CDR3, the DNA is TGCAGTGCTAGTGCCCCGAAGGTTCTCTACGAGCAGTACTTC. This chain connects TRBV20-1 to TRBJ2-7, with D unclear. The CDR3 has 14 amino acids. Trimming took off 3 bases at V and 3 bases at J, with 15 bases between the two ends. Germline values: CDR1 DFQATT, CDR2 SNEGSKA (reference sequence).